This T cell receptor (beta chain) came from a study of T cells after posttransplantation cyclophosphamide listed by TCRdb under 2016. About the full investigation: T cell repertoire reconstitution was tracked by TRB sequencing after myeloablative bone marrow transplantation in which posttransplantation cyclophosphamide was used as GVHD prophylaxis. TRB sequencing was also done on up to roughly 3 additional blood samples from 2 to 5.2 years after transplant in 3 patients, and on pretransplant blood from several patients. Antigen receptor sequencing was done on samples from 35 to 45 PTCy-treated patients and from more than 15 related bone marrow donors of those patients. Blood from every one of the approximately 30 PTCy patients who had 1-year posttransplant specimens underwent TRB sequencing. TRA and TRB clonality were tightly correlated in about ten samples, so subsequent TCR analyses focused on TRB only. Public TRB sequences were queried against a database of over 3,600 sequences associated with responses to pathogens, tumor antigens, self-antigens and alloantigens. General study outcomes and caveats: Across the roughly 48 patients, TRB clonality was highly associated with recipient CMV seropositivity and CMV reactivation, and diversity with PTCy was similar to that in the CNI/methotrexate controls. The TRB repertoires of T cells infiltrating skin or the GI tract showed only limited overlap with the TRB repertoires found in blood. Donor-recipient similarity was low at 1-2 months but increased during the first year, and donor CD8+ memory clones often dominated later blood repertoires.

In this sample, this clone turned up once. There is no known antigen for this receptor. No qualities accompany the bases; no much larger clone lies one base away. The germline V gene gives CDR1 as SGHTS and CDR2 as YDEGEE. The CDR3 contains 15 residues, cysteine and phenylalanine counted. Only the CDR3 DNA stays, 45 bases, in frame from base 1. V is shortened by 5 bases, J by 5 bases, and the region joining them spans 19 bases. PTCy-treated patients came from a prospective multi-institutional clinical trial. Peripheral blood and bone marrow mononuclear cells were isolated by Ficoll-Hypaque density centrifugation and were cryopreserved. Genomic DNA was the input for TRB sequencing, which was run either with the immunoSEQ assay at survey resolution or with the hsTCRB kit. In the authors' own workflow: The immunoSEQ software was used for initial read processing, and the LymphoSeq R package was used for repertoire analyses. Clonality was computed as 1 minus normalized Shannon entropy; Gini coefficient was also calculated for each TRB dataset. To infer phenotypes in unsorted samples, TRB sequences from sorted subsets of the recipient or donor were mapped onto unsorted samples from the same recipient. TCRdb stores this immuneACCESS table with in-frame sequences only. Part of the clones is absent; in the studies checked, under half of the shortfall reflects unresolved V genes, and no reason is known for the rest. V, J and clone size reflect that table, while D and trimming were determined from the DNA. The sample contains approximately 30,000 clones, roughly 90% of them found a single time. The biggest ten clones account for 15% of the sample.

The TCR comes from a woman aged 35 to 49 with a blood cancer, CMV-positive, and with a related stem cell donor. Recombination connected TRBV5-8 to TRBJ2-5; a tentative D call is TRBD2 (5 bases match). Sequencing input: PBMCs. The DNA sequence follows: TGTGCCAGCAGACTGCCGGGAACCCGGTTGGAGACCCAGTACTTC. It codes for CASRLPGTRLETQYF.